This TCR beta chain was sequenced during a study of blood T cells in healthy people across ages. Background on the study: Per two T cells, about one barcoded beta molecule was captured through template switching.

Germline V CDR1 and CDR2: DFQATT, SNEGSKA (reference sequence). V was pared by 6 bases and J by 6 bases, with 16 bases between. This CDR3 spans 13 amino acids. The authors ran a second PCR of roughly 7 to 11 cycles using a sample-barcoded 5' primer and a J-beta primer mix. TCRdb passed the 5' RACE reads through MiXCR, listing each CDR3 protein once. The sample has around 1.5 million distinct CDR3 sequences, 42% seen once. The sample was blood. The receptor was derived from a woman younger than 35 in good health. The chain combines TRBV20-1 with TRBJ2-3; D may be TRBD1 or TRBD2 (5 bases each). Here the CDR3 DNA reads TGCAGTGCCCCTGGGGCTAGCCCCGATACGCAGTATTTT. This translates into CSAPGASPDTQYF.